This note documents a single TCR beta chain sequence. The specificity of this receptor is unknown. No base quality information exists; no much larger clone differs at one position. In total, roughly 670 healthy bone marrow donors made up the cohort. At the time of sampling, all cohort members were nominally healthy, though unrecorded immune exposures were likely present. The donor tested CMV seropositive and was one of the 289 seropositive cohort members. Every donor gave a peripheral blood sample, and the peripheral blood mononuclear cells from that sample were used for TCR beta sequencing. Genomic DNA was extracted from the blood cell samples with the Qiagen DNeasy Blood Extraction Kit. The data belong to a study of cytomegalovirus exposure and HLA in healthy donors (dated by TCRdb to the late 2010s). Context from the whole study: An earlier analysis of some 500 of the donors reported 250 to 350 Gb of sequence data and roughly 110 million unique TCR beta sequences from about 200 million T cells. HLA typing covered class I and class II loci at four-digit resolution. The study aimed to test whether signatures of past pathogen exposure could be identified by cataloging public T cell receptors. The study used immunosequencing to profile the T cell repertoires of 600 to 850 subjects and linked those repertoires to cytomegalovirus serostatus. Besides the first cohort of more than 650 subjects, a separate validation cohort made up of around 120 different subjects was used. Every discovery cohort repertoire had been produced on one sequencing platform. Across 398 genotyped donors of the cohort, an average of about 220,000 unique TCR beta nucleotide sequences per donor were sequenced, and roughly a sixth of those sequences were non-productive. A later genetic analysis used genome-wide SNP genotypes for about 60% of the roughly 700 donors, treating that subset as a discovery cohort. About 330 gigabases of sequencing data and tens of millions of unique TCR sequences made up an early release that covered nearly 650 HLA-typed donors. Roughly 5 DR-DQ haplotypes were handled as single units for association and clustering because linkage in the cohort was strong. Typing coverage differed by locus: A, B, C, DRB1 and DQB1 were typed in roughly 620-640 donors, DQA1 in about 560, DPA1 in nearly 610, and DPB1 in around 440. The study combined high-throughput TCR immunosequencing, statistical association of individual TCRs with disease status, and machine learning to predict cytomegalovirus infection status. An earlier analysis of approximately 580 of the donors used high-throughput TCR beta sequencing to judge whether each TCR beta V gene segment behaved as functional or pseudogenic. Donor age, sex, ethnicity and CMV serostatus were collected together with the repertoire data. The later analysis used no new phenotypic data to find candidate immune exposures, relying instead on TCR beta sequences and their occurrence across donors. The genetic ancestry cluster associated with self-reported Caucasian donors included 81% of the roughly 390 genotyped donors. A later analysis re-analyzed previously published TCR beta repertoires from hundreds of donors and added high-resolution HLA genotyping to study TCR occurrence patterns. General conclusions and limits of the study: Because HLA typing was missing for some donors at each locus, association tests included only the typed subset. Strong co-occurrence of HLA alleles, especially DR and DQ, made assigning TCR associations to individual alleles difficult. The presence/absence analyses assumed that sequencing depth was roughly uniform across donors, and that assumption may not be true. Only TCR beta chains were sequenced in this cohort, and the absence of alpha or paired-chain data limited detectable features. A cluster of highly shared sequence variants was judged likely to represent a technical artifact of the sequencing pipeline. Correlated functional status among segregating V segments might reflect linkage disequilibrium, but an unknown experimental factor could not be ruled out. In the study, 150 to 200 TCR beta chains were listed as associated with cytomegalovirus. According to a later analysis, TCR association rates differed among HLA loci, with DRB1 alleles showing the most associated TCRs and HLA-C alleles showing the fewest. A further reported finding was that TCR beta sequences accurately predicted the HLA-A and HLA-B alleles for most subjects in the first cohort. At a false discovery rate of 0.05, a later analysis linked 16,000 or so TCR beta sequences to specific HLA alleles. Compared with equally common non-associated chains, HLA-associated TCR beta chains in a later analysis were more clonally expanded and had lower generation probabilities. A later genetic analysis reported fewer N-insertions in productive TCRs among donors in an Asian-associated ancestry cluster than the roughly 720-donor mean. Over 15 rarely observed V segments, including chromosome 9 orphons, were excluded from the earlier analysis of several hundred of the donors because counts were too low. The classifier was reported to diagnose cytomegalovirus status with high specificity and sensitivity in both the original and validation cohorts. Most TCR sequences were observed very rarely across donors, whereas some public TCRs were present in many individuals. Three of the identified cytomegalovirus-associated TCR beta chains were confirmed in vitro to be specific for cytomegalovirus antigens. The authors suggested that the approach could potentially be generalized to other disease states and immunological phenotypes. Immune exposure information for the cohort was limited to CMV serostatus. An earlier analysis of approximately 540 of the donors showed that most TCR beta V segments appeared in productive rearrangements either about 87% or about 30% of the time, which broadly matched IMGT annotations. Some IMGT-functional V segments, including TRBV6-2 and TRBV6-3, could not be distinguished by the 87-base-pair reads and were therefore excluded. In a later genetic analysis, a missense DCLRE1C variant was associated with V-gene and J-gene trimming of TCR beta chains, and the association was replicated in an independent cohort. According to a later analysis, most CMV-associated TCR beta chains appeared to be HLA-restricted, and the HLA associations seemed to be driven largely by CMV exposure. In a later analysis, several top co-occurrence clusters were reported to appear linked to parvovirus B19, influenza, CMV and Epstein-Barr virus.

Between the V and J ends, shortened by 4 bases and 7 bases respectively, the junction contains 14 bases. Including cysteine and phenylalanine, the CDR3 has 13 amino acids. The retained sequence is limited to the CDR3, 39 bases, with the frame set at the first base. According to the germline V gene, CDR1 reads SGHDT and CDR2 reads YYEEEE. The library was produced with the immunoSEQ multiplex PCR assay. For the multiplex PCR, a mixture combining 60 forward primers for TCR Vbeta segments and 13 reverse primers for TCR Jbeta segments was used. Amplification of the CDR3 region of rearranged TCR beta genes was performed with a multiplex PCR assay on genomic DNA. The Illumina HiSeq System was used to sequence the amplified TCR beta libraries as 87-base-pair reads. The authors' analysis ran thus. In a later analysis, tens of millions of unique TCR beta chains were counted across the approximately 620 repertoires, and roughly 11 million of these chains were shared by at least two donors. Raw reads were error-corrected and collapsed into unique sequences by a nearest-neighbor algorithm in which closely related sequences were merged to remove PCR and sequencing errors. Alignment of CDR3 sequences to IMGT reference sequences was used to assign V, D and J gene segments. For a sequence to be retained, a match of at least six nucleotides was required to both a V gene segment and a J gene segment. Rearrangements were classified as productive when the CDR3 lacked stop codons and remained in frame with V and J, and all other rearrangements were classified as non-productive. Following IMGT convention, CDR3 was defined as the stretch from the second conserved V-encoded cysteine up to the conserved J-encoded phenylalanine. In an earlier analysis of 500 to 650 of the donors, sequences lacking an unambiguous match to a single V gene segment were excluded. In an earlier analysis of 587 of the donors, a V segment was called functional when productive rearrangements were above 56.7%, and segregating when the standard deviation between donors exceeded 5%. A statistical classification framework was developed to diagnose cytomegalovirus status using the catalog of TCR beta chain sequences. V and J gene assignment, in a later analysis, came from comparing TCR nucleotide sequences with IMGT/GENE-DB human TR gene sequences. Using the TCRdist pipeline, a later analysis assigned CDR3 sequences along with most-parsimonious VDJ recombination scenarios. In a later analysis, each TCR beta chain was defined by its CDR3 amino acid sequence together with its V-gene family, and reads lacking a unique V-gene family were excluded. In a later analysis, 450 to 600 highly shared, low-generation-probability nucleotide sequences were removed to address suspected cross-contamination and a sequencing artifact. In a later analysis, a clonal expansion index for each public chain was calculated from normalized within-repertoire ranks of inferred template counts. Generation probabilities in a later analysis came from a VDJ recombination model fitted to out-of-frame rearrangements, and those results were checked against IGoR. In a later analysis, hypergeometric tests were used to score TCR-TCR, TCR-HLA and TCR-CMV co-occurrence, with a repertoire-size bias correction applied to TCR pairs. To estimate false discovery rates, a later analysis permuted the HLA or CMV assignments 20 times. In a later analysis, co-occurring TCRs were grouped using DBSCAN, and TCRdist sequence similarity was added for clustering within HLA-allele-positive subsets. For co-occurrence clustering, repertoires with fewer than 30,000 or more than 120,000 public chains were excluded, along with a handful of repertoires with anomalous nucleotide sharing. The table comes from immuneACCESS by way of TCRdb, which keeps in-frame sequences with V and J called. Part of the clones is missing from these tables; in studies checked, under half for an unresolved V gene and the rest for unknown reasons. V, J and clone size are those of that table, while D and trimming were read from the DNA. The sample profile shows around 200,000 clones; more than 70% of them were found once. Of the sample, approximately 4.8% falls within the top ten clones.

Recombination connected TRBV5-6 to TRBJ1-2, with the D gene not confidently named. Sequenced input: PBMCs. This TCR derives from a man younger than 40 in good health and CMV-seropositive. The DNA is TGTGCCAGCAGCCTGGTGGAGGGCCCTGGCTACACCTTC. Translation gives CASSLVEGPGYTF.